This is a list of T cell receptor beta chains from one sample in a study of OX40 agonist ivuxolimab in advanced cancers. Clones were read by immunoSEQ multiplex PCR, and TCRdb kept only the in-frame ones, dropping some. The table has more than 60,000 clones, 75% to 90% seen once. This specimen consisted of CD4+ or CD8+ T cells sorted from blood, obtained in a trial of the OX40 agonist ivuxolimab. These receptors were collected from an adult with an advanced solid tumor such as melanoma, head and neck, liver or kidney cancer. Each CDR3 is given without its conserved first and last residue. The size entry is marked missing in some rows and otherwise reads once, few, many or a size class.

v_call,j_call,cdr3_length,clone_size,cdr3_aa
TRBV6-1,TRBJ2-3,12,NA,ASVASRNTDTQY
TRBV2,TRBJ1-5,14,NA,ASSDSATRRDQPQH
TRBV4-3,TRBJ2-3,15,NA,ASSQEPNSGNTDTQY
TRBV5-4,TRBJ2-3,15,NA,ASSPNLAGGRGDTQY
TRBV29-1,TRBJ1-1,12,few,SVLGQNMNTEAF
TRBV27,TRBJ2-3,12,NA,ASSLPERPDTQY
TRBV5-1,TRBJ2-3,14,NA,ASSPGTAQYTDTQY
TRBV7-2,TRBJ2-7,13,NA,ASSRGTSGAYEQY
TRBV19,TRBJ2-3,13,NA,ASSIGGLATDTQY
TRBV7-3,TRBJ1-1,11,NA,ASSPTGDTEAF
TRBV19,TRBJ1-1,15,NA,ASSLGGRGPLNTEAF
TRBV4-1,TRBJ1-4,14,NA,ASSQPGQGPNEKLF
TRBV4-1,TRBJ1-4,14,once,ASSVPGQGPNEKLF
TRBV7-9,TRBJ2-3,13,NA,ASSLGIQGTDTQY
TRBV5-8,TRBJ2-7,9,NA,ASSLNYEQY
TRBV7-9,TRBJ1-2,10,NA,ASSFGDSGYT
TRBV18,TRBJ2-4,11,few,ASSPLSKNIQY
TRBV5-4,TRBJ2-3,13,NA,ASSLAGAGTDTQY
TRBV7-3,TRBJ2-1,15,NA,ASSLAGGWGLSNEQF
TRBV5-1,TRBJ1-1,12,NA,ASSSGQGHTEAF
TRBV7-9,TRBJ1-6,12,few,ASSPGQGSSPLH
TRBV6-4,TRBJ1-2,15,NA,ASSALGGGRGIYGYT
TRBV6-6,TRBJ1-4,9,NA,ASRLNEKLF
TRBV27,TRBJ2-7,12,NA,ASSREPTSYEQY
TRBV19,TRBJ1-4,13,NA,ASSRGFATNEKLF
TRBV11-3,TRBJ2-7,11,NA,ASSLGGSYEQY
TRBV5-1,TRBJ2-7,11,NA,ASSPQDRSEQY
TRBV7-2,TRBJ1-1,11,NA,ASSPRGYTEAF
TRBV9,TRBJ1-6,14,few,ASSKDISSYNSPLH
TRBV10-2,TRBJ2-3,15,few,AAGGTSGNWGPDTQY
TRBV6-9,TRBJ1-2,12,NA,ASSSLQGTYGYT
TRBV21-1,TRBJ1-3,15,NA,ASSKKGPGGAGNTIY
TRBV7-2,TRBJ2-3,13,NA,ASSRRESGTDTQY
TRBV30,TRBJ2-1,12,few,AGHGDSSYNEQF
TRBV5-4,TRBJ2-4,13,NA,ASSLGGLTKNIQY
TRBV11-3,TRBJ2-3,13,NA,ASRGAGSSTDTQY
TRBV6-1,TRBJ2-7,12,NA,ASMRTGVSYEQY
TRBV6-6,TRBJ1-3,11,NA,ASSYKYGNTIY
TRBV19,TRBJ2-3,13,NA,ASQVLGPARGRQY
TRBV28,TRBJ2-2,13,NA,ASRPGQGKGRELF
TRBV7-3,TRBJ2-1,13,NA,ASSSRGNPYNEQF
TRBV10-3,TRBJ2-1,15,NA,AISSRTSAGAGDEQF
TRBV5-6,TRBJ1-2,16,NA,ASSPNPRQGRALYGYT
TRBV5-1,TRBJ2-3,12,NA,ASSTQTSSNTQY
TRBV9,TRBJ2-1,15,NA,ASSSRPGQGSYNEQF
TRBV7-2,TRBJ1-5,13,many,ASSLYGAANQPQH
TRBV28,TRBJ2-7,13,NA,ASSSPGAGEGEQY
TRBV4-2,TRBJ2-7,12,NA,ASSQETGVYEQY
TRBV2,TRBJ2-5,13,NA,ASRATGGDGETQY
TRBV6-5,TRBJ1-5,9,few,ASSSPLTQH
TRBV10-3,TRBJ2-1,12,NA,AIRRLVSLDEQF
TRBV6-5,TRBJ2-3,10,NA,ASSRIVGTQY
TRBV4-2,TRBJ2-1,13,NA,ASSQDGSSYNEQF
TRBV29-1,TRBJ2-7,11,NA,SVPGGGADEQY
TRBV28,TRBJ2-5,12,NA,ASSTRQVQETQY
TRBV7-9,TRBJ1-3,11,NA,ASSLGPGNTIY
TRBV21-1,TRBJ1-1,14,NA,ASSKAIATHRTEAF